This entry features one TCR beta chain sequence. Its specificity is unknown. Positively selected for CCR7, the CD45RO-negative cells used as naive CD8 cells excluded terminally differentiated effector memory CD45RA+ cells. Within Nashville, Tennessee resided all donors, each a Caucasian adult. The data were obtained in a study of shared clonotypes between healthy human individuals. Findings and caveats of the study: Donor scarcity curtailed the genetic and exposure-history diversity represented herein. Richness estimates generally favored naive over memory subsets.

The table came from immunoSEQ multiplex PCR; TCRdb's copy has only in-frame clones and leaves some out. Of about 650,000 clones listed, about 95% are singletons. Trimming removed 1 base from V and 0 bases from J, with 10 bases in between. This CDR3 comprises 16 residues. The germline CDR1 and CDR2 sequences are MDHEN and SYDVKM. The chain has TRBV28 and TRBJ1-5; D remains unclear. The TCR originated in a woman in her 30s in good health. Specimen: naive CD8+ T cells sorted from blood. This CDR3 is CASSLFTDYSNQPQHF. The CDR3 DNA is TGTGCCAGCAGTTTATTCACGGACTATAGCAATCAGCCCCAGCATTTT.